The 19 T cell receptor beta chains below all came from one sample that was sequenced in a study of control samples from healthy donors and cancer patients. TCRdb keeps only in-frame clones here, not all; method: immunoSEQ multiplex PCR. The table lists 150,000 to 200,000 clones, around 89% of them singletons, with approximately 1.4% in the top ten. Sequenced material: blood. All receptors derive from a woman aged 45-60 years in good health.

V usage is TRBV28 and J usage is TRBJ2-4, with 7 bases fitting TRBD2. The germline CDR1 and CDR2 sequences are MDHEN and SYDVKM. CDR3 size: 15 residues. Trimming removed 7 bases from V and 8 bases from J; junction bases left unmatched: 14. CDR3 bases: TGTGCCAGCACCCCCCCCGCAGGGAGGGATTACATTCAGTACTTC. Translation gives CASTPPAGRDYIQYF.

The V gene is TRBV10-1, the J gene TRBJ1-2; D gene uncertain. Trimming removed 10 bases at V and 4 bases at J, with 19 bases between. Germline CDR1 WNHNN, CDR2 SYGVQD (reference sequence). This CDR3 is 14 amino acids long. CDR3 protein: CAKIRVFGVYGYTF. CDR3 coding DNA: TGCGCCAAAATTAGGGTCTTTGGGGTCTATGGCTACACCTTC.

The genes are TRBV30 and TRBJ2-7, with 14 bases aligning to TRBD2. Unmatched junction bases numbered 0, after V lost 5 bases and J lost 3 bases. The CDR3 loop spans 13 amino acids. Germline V gene lookup returns CDR1 GTSNPN and CDR2 SVGIG (reference sequence). CDR3 residues: CAWGTSGGYEQYF. The CDR3 DNA sequence: TGTGCCTGGGGGACTAGCGGGGGCTACGAGCAGTACTTC.

The gene calls are TRBV3-1 (or the pseudogene TRBV3-2) and TRBJ2-3, with TRBD2 identical over 7 bases. V dropped 4 bases and J dropped 7; count of bases not matched to a gene: 2. CDR3 length: 12 residues. Germline V gene data show CDR1 as LGHDT and CDR2 as YNNKEL (reference sequence). This CDR3 is CASSRGGYTQYF. For the CDR3, the DNA is TGTGCCAGCAGCCGGGGGGGGTATACGCAGTATTTT.

V is TRBV9 and J is TRBJ2-1, with 10 bases lining up with TRBD1. Germline V gene sequence: CDR1 SGDLS, CDR2 YYNGEE. The CDR3 loop spans 15 amino acids. The junction had 2 bases not matched to a gene; V was cut back by 2 bases and J by 3 bases. CDR3 DNA sequence: TGTGCCAGCAGCGTGACAGGGGGCGTCTACAATGAGCAGTTCTTC. Its translation is CASSVTGGVYNEQFF.

The rearrangement joins TRBV29-1 to TRBJ2-3; D is undetermined. The CDR3 consists of 12 residues. The germline V gene has CDR1 SQVTM and CDR2 ANQGSEA. With 4 bases removed from V and 6 bases from J, the gap between germline ends came to 11 bases. CDR3 sequence (DNA): TGCAGCGTTGGGCAGACCCGGGATACGCAGTATTTT. This sequence encodes CSVGQTRDTQYF.

The chain uses TRBV3-1 (or the pseudogene TRBV3-2) and TRBJ2-1; D is unresolved. The V end was cut by 2 bases, the J end by 0 bases, with 8 bases between. Germline loops: CDR1 LGHDT, CDR2 YNNKEL (reference sequence). The CDR3 has 15 residues. The CDR3 nucleotides read TGTGCCAGCAGCCAAAGCGAAAGCTCCTACAATGAGCAGTTCTTC. Translating gives CASSQSESSYNEQFF.

The chain carries TRBV5-1 and TRBJ1-5, with D possibly being TRBD1 (5 bases). The length of the CDR3 is 14 residues. V gave up 0 bases and J gave up 6 bases, with 10 bases separating them. The germline V gene encodes CDR1 SGHRS and CDR2 YFSETQ. CDR3: CASSLGGLGQPQHF. CDR3 coding DNA: TGCGCCAGCAGCTTGGGGGGACTTGGTCAGCCCCAGCATTTT. Full variable domain (remainder filled in from reference TRBV5-1 and TRBJ1-5): KAGVTQTPRYLIKTRGQQVTLSCSPISGHRSVSWYQQTPGQGLQFLFEYFSETQRNKGNFPGRFSGRQFSNSRSEMNVSTLELGDSALYLCASSLGGLGQPQHFGDGTRLSIL.

This chain connects TRBV4-3 to TRBJ1-5; D not resolved. The CDR3 extends over 14 amino acids. Trimming cost V 0 bases and J 0 bases, with 3 bases left between them. Germline V gives CDR1 LGHNA, CDR2 YSLEER. The CDR3 DNA sequence: TGCGCCAGCAGCCAAGATTATAGCAATCAGCCCCAGCATTTT. Amino acids: CASSQDYSNQPQHF.

This sequence joins TRBV12-3 or TRBV12-4 and TRBJ1-1; D is unresolved. Trimming stripped 3 bases from V and 0 bases from J, with 5 bases between. CDR3 length equals 13 residues. The CDR3, as DNA: TGTGCCAGCAGTTTGGACTTGAACACTGAAGCTTTCTTT. It specifies CASSLDLNTEAFF.

This clone occurred once. The V call is TRBV6-6, the J call TRBJ1-1; D not certain. This CDR3 has 12 amino acids. Germline lookup yields CDR1 MNHNY and CDR2 SVGAGI (reference sequence). The V and J ends lost 6 bases and 6 bases respectively, with 11 bases between them. The CDR3 bases are TGTGCCAGCAGCCAACCACTCGCTGAAGCTTTCTTT. Translating it yields CASSQPLAEAFF.

The gene calls are TRBV11-2 and TRBJ2-1, with 7 bases that match TRBD2. The CDR3 spans 15 residues. CDR1 is SGHAT and CDR2 is FQNNGV in the germline V gene. The J segment lost 4 bases and the V segment lost 1 base, leaving 4 bases of the junction unmatched. CDR3 amino acids: CASSLGSGLYNEQFF. CDR3 DNA: TGTGCCAGCAGCTTAGGTAGCGGGTTGTACAATGAGCAGTTCTTC. Based on the CDR3 plus reference TRBV11-2 and TRBJ2-1, the full variable domain is EAGVAQSPRYKIIEKRQSVAFWCNPISGHATLYWYQQILGQGPKLLIQFQNNGVVDDSQLPKDRFSAERLKGVDSTLKIQPAKLEDSAVYLCASSLGSGLYNEQFFGPGTRLTVL.

In its sample, this clone was seen a few times. The J gene is TRBJ2-2, the V gene TRBV5-1; TRBD1 matches at 10 bases. Germline-derived CDR1 and CDR2 are SGHRS and YFSETQ. With V trimmed by 4 bases and J by 6 bases, 12 bases remained unmatched. This CDR3 is built from 17 residues. CDR3 DNA: TGCGCCAGCAGCCTTACTGCGCCCGGGACAGGGGCCGGGGAGCTGTTTTTT. As protein: CASSLTAPGTGAGELFF.

CDR3 sequence: CAWSSSLSQYF. Written as DNA, the CDR3 is TGTGCCTGGAGTTCATCCTTGTCGCAGTACTTC. The V call is TRBV30, the J call TRBJ2-7; no reliable D call. This CDR3 comprises 11 residues. Trimming shortened V by 2 bases and J by 9 bases, and 11 bases separated the two germline ends. The V gene's germline CDR1 is GTSNPN and CDR2 SVGIG (reference sequence).

This chain uses TRBV9 with TRBJ2-3; 9 bases map to TRBD1. Germline V CDR1 and CDR2: SGDLS, YYNGEE. Losses at the gene ends were 6 bases for V and 5 bases for J; bases not matched to a gene: 4. The CDR3 is 13 residues long. Here the CDR3 reads CASNRDREDTQYF. CDR3 sequence (DNA): TGTGCCAGCAACCGGGACAGGGAAGATACGCAGTATTTT.

The rearrangement uses TRBV18 and TRBJ2-5; D gene unclear. Per the germline V gene, CDR1 is KGHSH and CDR2 is LQKENI. V lost 2 bases and J 4 bases, leaving 5 bases between the germline ends. The CDR3 sequence is 12 residues long. CDR3 loop: CASSPVVETQYF. The CDR3 DNA reads as TGTGCCAGCTCACCAGTGGTAGAGACCCAGTACTTC. Variable domain in full (rest from reference TRBV18 and TRBJ2-5): NAGVMQNPRHLVRRRGQEARLRCSPMKGHSHVYWYRQLPEEGLKFMVYLQKENIIDESGMPKERFSAEFPKEGPSILRIQQVVRGDSAAYFCASSPVVETQYFGPGTRLLVL.

The V call is TRBV5-1, the J call TRBJ2-7, with a possible D match to TRBD2 (6 bases). The ends were cut back, 0 bases at V and 3 bases at J, with 10 bases in the middle. CDR3 length: 14 amino acids. Germline V gene data show CDR1 as SGHRS and CDR2 as YFSETQ. The chain's CDR3 is CASSLGGGDYEQYF. The CDR3 coding sequence is TGCGCCAGCAGCTTGGGTGGAGGGGACTACGAGCAGTACTTC.

This clone was detected once. The rearrangement joins TRBV7-9 to TRBJ1-5, with D unresolved. This CDR3 spans 13 amino acids. V shed 5 bases and J shed 8 bases, with 13 bases lying between them. Per germline, CDR1 SEHNR and CDR2 FQNEAQ (reference sequence). CDR3 amino acids: CASSQRAFEPQHF. The CDR3 coding sequence is TGTGCCAGCAGCCAAAGAGCGTTTGAGCCCCAGCATTTT.

Note on this clone: The same CDR3 arises from other DNA sequences in this sample as well. V usage is TRBV5-4 and J usage is TRBJ1-3, with a weak D call TRBD1 (5 bases). Germline V lookup: CDR1 SGHNT, CDR2 YYREEE (reference sequence). The germline V and J ends were trimmed by 2 bases and 4 bases, with 10 bases remaining between them. This CDR3 region has 14 residues. The CDR3 protein is CASSFRDSGNTIYF. CDR3 nucleotide sequence: TGTGCCAGCAGCTTCAGGGACTCCGGAAACACCATATATTTT.